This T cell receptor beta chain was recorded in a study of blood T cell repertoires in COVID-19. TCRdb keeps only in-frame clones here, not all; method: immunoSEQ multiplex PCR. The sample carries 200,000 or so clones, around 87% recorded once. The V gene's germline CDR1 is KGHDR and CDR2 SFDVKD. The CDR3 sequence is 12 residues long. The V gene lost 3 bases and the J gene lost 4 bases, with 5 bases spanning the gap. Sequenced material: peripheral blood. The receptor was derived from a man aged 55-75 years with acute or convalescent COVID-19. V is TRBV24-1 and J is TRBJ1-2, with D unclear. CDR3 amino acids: CATSDAGYGYTF. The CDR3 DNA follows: TGTGCCACCAGTGATGCAGGCTATGGCTACACCTTC.